One sample yielded the 31 T cell receptor beta chains listed below, sequenced in a study of human T cells and chemical hapten exposure. The time point here: healthy volunteer bleed at 2 weeks. The starting material, unfractionated whole blood, was used for total RNA extraction. TCRdb ran MiXCR on the RACE reads and lists one entry per CDR3 protein. The repertoire includes about 130,000 distinct CDR3 sequences, about 9% of them detected once, and approximately 2% sits in the top ten. The sequencing sample was made of whole blood. These receptor sequences come from a male donor in good health. Some clones in this sample may be carry-over from other donors' samples.

This clonotype was counted ten times or more. The chain uses TRBV6-5 and TRBJ2-7; 10 bases agree with TRBD1. Per the germline V gene, CDR1 is MNHEY and CDR2 is SVGAGI. V was pared by 9 bases and J by 2 bases, with 7 bases of the junction left unmatched. The CDR3 spans 14 residues. In DNA form, the CDR3 reads TGTGCCAGTTCACTCGGACAGGGGGCCTACGAGCAGTACTTC. It yields the protein CASSLGQGAYEQYF.

Here the CDR3 DNA reads TGTGCCAGCAGCGCAGGCCCCGCCGGGGGAAATCAGCCCCAGCATTTT. Translating gives CASSAGPAGGNQPQHF. J is TRBJ1-5 and V is TRBV7-9; maybe TRBD1 (5 bases). Germline assignment: CDR1 SEHNR and CDR2 FQNEAQ (reference sequence). The CDR3 is 16 residues long. Trimming shortened V by 5 bases and J by 4 bases, and 18 bases separated the two germline ends. The variable domain in full, with the rest retrieved from reference TRBV7-9 and TRBJ1-5, is DTGVSQNPRHKITKRGQNVTFRCDPISEHNRLYWYRQTLGQGPEFLTYFQNEAQLEKSRLLSDRFSAERPKGSFSTLEIQRTEQGDSAMYLCASSAGPAGGNQPQHFGDGTRLSIL.

This clonotype was seen many times. The chain employs TRBV29-1 and TRBJ2-7; tentatively, D is TRBD1 (6 bases). CDR3 size: 13 residues. Trimming removed 4 bases from V and 0 bases from J, with 10 bases in between. Germline values: CDR1 SQVTM, CDR2 ANQGSEA. The CDR3 sequence: CSVAQGFSYEQYF. The CDR3 bases are TGCAGCGTTGCACAGGGCTTCTCCTACGAGCAGTACTTC.

This clonotype appeared many times. The chain carries TRBV4-1 and TRBJ2-3; 9 nucleotides agree with TRBD2. From germline, CDR1 is MGHRA and CDR2 YSYEKL. Germline trimming cut 7 bases from V and 6 bases from J; bases unmatched to any gene: 11. CDR3 length: 15 amino acids. CDR3 in DNA: TGCGCCAGCAACAGAGTAGCGGGAGCGACCGATACGCAGTATTTT. It yields the protein CASNRVAGATDTQYF.

The V call is TRBV4-2, the J call TRBJ2-7, with 8 positions matching TRBD2. V trimming: 0 bases; J trimming: 6 bases; junction bases outside the gene matches: 7. The CDR3 runs to 15 residues. The V gene's germline CDR1 is LGHNA and CDR2 YNFKEQ. The CDR3 spells CASSQDRGLAGEQYF. In DNA, the CDR3 is TGTGCCAGCAGCCAAGACCGTGGACTAGCAGGCGAGCAGTACTTC.

This clonotype was picked up a small number of times. This chain joins TRBV24-1 and TRBJ2-1; TRBD2 matches at 10 bases. The CDR3 covers 13 residues. Unmatched junction bases numbered 4, after V lost 7 bases and J lost 8 bases. Germline V gene sequence: CDR1 KGHDR, CDR2 SFDVKD. Here the CDR3 reads CATRASGSDEQFF. The CDR3 coding sequence is TGTGCCACCAGGGCTAGCGGGAGTGATGAGCAGTTCTTC.

The table lists this clonotype with many counts. The chain has TRBV5-1 and TRBJ2-1; D gene uncertain. The CDR3 is 13 amino acids. Trimming cost V 0 bases and J 10 bases, with 11 bases left between them. Germline CDR1 is SGHRS and CDR2 is YFSETQ. As DNA, the CDR3 is TGCGCCAGCAGCTTGGTGGGGAAGGAAGAGCAGTTCTTC. It translates to CASSLVGKEEQFF.

The CDR3 DNA follows: TGTGCCATCAGTGAGTCGAGCCTAGCGGGACCCGACACAGATACGCAGTATTTT. This codes for CAISESSLAGPDTDTQYF. V is TRBV10-3 and J is TRBJ2-3; TRBD2 aligns across 9 bases. Germline V gives CDR1 ENHRY, CDR2 SYGVKD. V lost 0 bases to trimming and J lost 2 bases; unmatched junction nucleotides: 9. This CDR3 is built from 18 residues.

This clonotype has only a few counts. The chain joins TRBV10-3 to TRBJ2-7, with 9 bases matching TRBD1. Trimming took 6 bases from V and 5 from J; bases not matched to a gene: 8. The germline V gene has CDR1 ENHRY and CDR2 SYGVKD. This CDR3 is 14 amino acids long. The CDR3 loop reads CAIRTGTGNDEQYF. The CDR3 DNA follows: TGTGCCATCAGGACCGGGACAGGGAACGACGAGCAGTACTTC.

This clonotype was seen repeatedly, ten times or more. This sequence joins TRBV10-2 and TRBJ2-2; D unclear. Between the trimmed V and J ends, which lost 4 bases and 2 bases, there was a span of 8 bases. This CDR3 has 14 residues. Germline V gene sequence: CDR1 WSHSY, CDR2 SAAADI. CDR3 sequence: CASSGQDNTGELFF. The CDR3 coding sequence is TGCGCCAGCAGTGGACAAGATAACACCGGGGAGCTGTTTTTT.

The table lists this clonotype with a few counts. The chain recombines TRBV9 with TRBJ2-7, with TRBD2 as a possible D gene (5 bases). The CDR3 length is 14 residues. Germline CDR1 reads SGDLS; CDR2 reads YYNGEE. The V end lost 2 bases, the J end lost 1 base, and 10 bases lay between the germline ends. The CDR3 reads CASSVGVQSYEQYF. CDR3 sequence (DNA): TGTGCCAGCAGCGTCGGGGTCCAGTCCTACGAGCAGTACTTC.

J is TRBJ2-5 and V is TRBV7-9, with 8 positions matching TRBD1. The V segment lost 3 bases and the J segment 5 bases; nucleotides outside the gene matches: 2. The CDR3 contains 13 residues. Germline V gene sequence: CDR1 SEHNR, CDR2 FQNEAQ (reference sequence). In DNA form, the CDR3 reads TGTGCCAGCAGCTTGGGACAGGTTGAGACCCAGTACTTC. Translating gives CASSLGQVETQYF.

This chain connects TRBV12-3 or TRBV12-4 to TRBJ2-7; D gene ambiguous. The ends were cut back, 3 bases at V and 5 bases at J, with 8 bases in the middle. The CDR3 contains 12 residues. The CDR3 region has the DNA TGTGCCAGCAGTTTCGCGGTTAACGAGCAGTACTTC. Amino acid sequence: CASSFAVNEQYF.

Ten or more counts support this clonotype. The chain couples TRBV6-2 or TRBV6-3 to TRBJ1-1; a possible D gene is TRBD1 (6 bases). CDR1 and CDR2 from the germline V gene are MNHEY and SVGEGT. The CDR3 contains 13 residues. V lost 8 bases to trimming and J lost 6 bases, with 16 bases between them. The CDR3 loop reads CASEMDRLSEAFF. CDR3 nucleotide sequence: TGTGCCAGCGAAATGGACAGACTTTCTGAAGCTTTCTTT.

This clonotype was observed a handful of times. J is TRBJ2-7 and V is TRBV29-1; 9 bases are a match to TRBD2. Per the germline V gene, CDR1 is SQVTM and CDR2 is ANQGSEA. The CDR3 is 14 residues long. Trimming took 5 bases from V and 1 from J; bases not matched to a gene: 6. The CDR3 DNA reads as TGCAGCGTTCACGGAAGCGGGGGGTCCTACGAGCAGTACTTC. Residues: CSVHGSGGSYEQYF.

This chain joins TRBV4-2 and TRBJ2-6, with D perhaps matching TRBD2 (5 bases). V shed 0 bases and J shed 0 bases, with 9 bases lying between them. The CDR3 sequence is 17 residues long. Germline values: CDR1 LGHNA, CDR2 YNFKEQ. The CDR3, as DNA: TGTGCCAGCAGCCAAGAAGGAGGTGGCTCTGGGGCCAACGTCCTGACTTTC. Amino acid sequence: CASSQEGGGSGANVLTF.

V is TRBV28 and J is TRBJ1-6; maybe TRBD1 (6 bases). V lost 8 bases to trimming and J lost 7 bases, with 21 bases between them. Germline V lookup: CDR1 MDHEN, CDR2 SYDVKM. This CDR3 region has 16 residues. CDR3 sequence (DNA): TGTGCCAGCGGGCAGGTACAGGGTCTCCGGAATTCACCCCTCCACTTT. This encodes CASGQVQGLRNSPLHF.

In regard to this clonotype: Possible read error: a much larger clone is one base away. The CDR3 is CASSREGNNSPLHF. The CDR3 coding sequence is TGCGCCAGCAGCCGGGAAGGAAATAATTCACCCCTCCACTTT. This sequence joins TRBV5-1 and TRBJ1-6, with D unclear. Between the trimmed V and J ends, which lost 4 bases and 5 bases, there was a span of 10 bases. The V gene's germline CDR1 is SGHRS and CDR2 YFSETQ. This CDR3 has 14 amino acids. Drawing the rest from reference TRBV5-1 and TRBJ1-6, the complete variable domain is KAGVTQTPRYLIKTRGQQVTLSCSPISGHRSVSWYQQTPGQGLQFLFEYFSETQRNKGNFPGRFSGRQFSNSRSEMNVSTLELGDSALYLCASSREGNNSPLHFGNGTRLTVT.

This clonotype was counted ten times or more. The gene calls are TRBV10-3 and TRBJ2-7; 10 nucleotides agree with TRBD1. The CDR3 is made up of 14 amino acids. Per the germline V gene, CDR1 is ENHRY and CDR2 is SYGVKD. V trimming: 7 bases; J trimming: 3 bases; junction bases outside the gene matches: 6. The CDR3 bases are TGTGCCATCAATAGAGGGGACAGGGGCTACGAGCAGTACTTC. Its translation is CAINRGDRGYEQYF.

In this sample, this clonotype turned up many times. The chain employs TRBV11-2 and TRBJ2-7; D unclear. The V gene lost 4 bases and the J gene lost 7 bases, with 14 bases spanning the gap. The length of the CDR3 is 13 residues. In germline, CDR1 is SGHAT, CDR2 FQNNGV. The CDR3 region has the DNA TGTGCCAGCAGCTCGGTACAAGGTTATGAGCAGTACTTC. As protein: CASSSVQGYEQYF.

This clonotype was seen a handful of times. The V gene is TRBV20-1, the J gene TRBJ1-2; TRBD1 is a possible D gene (6 bases). Germline CDR1 reads DFQATT; CDR2 reads SNEGSKA (reference sequence). The CDR3 extends over 14 amino acids. The V and J ends lost 0 bases and 4 bases respectively, with 12 bases between them. CDR3 nucleotides: TGCAGTGCTAGAGATTTGGGGGCTCCCTATGGCTACACCTTC. Translating gives CSARDLGAPYGYTF.

The V and J genes are TRBV10-3 and TRBJ1-1; D is possibly TRBD1 (5 bases). V lost 9 bases and J lost 4, with 12 bases in between. CDR3 length: 12 amino acids. Germline V gene sequence: CDR1 ENHRY, CDR2 SYGVKD. DNA for the CDR3: TGTGCCATTAAAGGGGTCGGCACTGAAGCTTTCTTT. As protein: CAIKGVGTEAFF.

This clonotype was recorded at least ten times. The chain carries TRBV7-2 and TRBJ1-5, with D possibly TRBD1 on 5 matching bases. The CDR3 contains 15 residues. The ends were cut back, 0 bases at V and 3 bases at J, with 9 bases in the middle. CDR1 SGHTA and CDR2 FQGNSA come from the germline V gene. The CDR3 DNA follows: TGTGCCAGCAGCTTAGCGGGGACGTACAATCAGCCCCAGCATTTT. Protein: CASSLAGTYNQPQHF.

This clonotype was found many times. The chain employs TRBV18 and TRBJ1-1; D perhaps matches TRBD1 (5 bases). The germline gives CDR1 KGHSH, CDR2 LQKENI. This CDR3 region has 13 residues. Trimming shortened V by 3 bases and J by 5 bases, and 10 bases separated the two germline ends. DNA of the CDR3: TGTGCCAGCTCACCGGACACTTGGACTGAAGCTTTCTTT. Amino acid sequence: CASSPDTWTEAFF.

The chain carries TRBV9 and TRBJ2-3; 8 positions agree with TRBD1. The germline gives CDR1 SGDLS, CDR2 YYNGEE. This CDR3 has 15 amino acids. The V and J ends lost 4 bases and 0 bases, in that order; junction bases with no gene match: 4. CDR3 in amino acids: CASSFRQGSTDTQYF. DNA of the CDR3: TGTGCCAGCAGCTTTCGACAGGGGAGCACAGATACGCAGTATTTT.

The chain is built from TRBV5-5 and TRBJ1-1; D unclear. The CDR3 extends over 13 amino acids. CDR1 and CDR2 from the germline V gene are SGHKS and YYEKEE (reference sequence). V was clipped by 1 base and J by 0 bases, with 4 bases between them. The CDR3 DNA is TGTGCCAGCAGCTTGTACATGAACACTGAAGCTTTCTTT. Translated, it gives CASSLYMNTEAFF. Based on the CDR3 plus reference TRBV5-5 and TRBJ1-1, the full variable domain is DAGVTQSPTHLIKTRGQQVTLRCSPISGHKSVSWYQQVLGQGPQFIFQYYEKEERGRGNFPDRFSARQFPNYSSELNVNALLLGDSALYLCASSLYMNTEAFFGQGTRLTVV.

This chain links TRBV5-1 with TRBJ2-3; 13 nucleotides line up with TRBD2. The ends lost 2 bases at V and 3 bases at J; junction bases unmatched: 3. In germline, CDR1 is SGHRS, CDR2 YFSETQ. The CDR3 runs to 16 residues. The CDR3 region has the DNA TGCGCCAGCAGCTTCAGGACTAGCGGGAGAACAGATACGCAGTATTTT. Encoded protein: CASSFRTSGRTDTQYF.

This clonotype was counted a few times. The gene calls are TRBV5-6 and TRBJ2-2, with 8 positions matching TRBD2. Trimming took 6 bases from V and 6 from J; bases not matched to a gene: 13. Germline assignment: CDR1 SGHDT and CDR2 YYEEEE. This CDR3 region has 16 residues. CDR3: CASTPGGRSVAGELFF. The CDR3 DNA reads TGTGCCAGCACCCCGGGGGGGCGAAGTGTGGCCGGGGAGCTGTTTTTT.

This chain connects TRBV19 to TRBJ2-3, with D perhaps given as TRBD1 or TRBD2 (5 bases each). There are 15 residues in the CDR3. Looked up from germline, CDR1 is LNHDA and CDR2 is SQIVND (reference sequence). The V end lost 3 bases, the J end lost 4 bases, and 14 bases lay between the germline ends. In DNA form, the CDR3 reads TGTGCCAGTAGTATCGCCAGGGCGAGGGCAGATACGCAGTATTTT. Its translation is CASSIARARADTQYF.

J is TRBJ2-3 and V is TRBV27; 12 bases are a match to TRBD2. This CDR3 comprises 15 residues. The V and J ends lost 6 bases and 5 bases, in that order; junction bases with no gene match: 6. Germline CDR1 MNHEY, CDR2 SMNVEV (reference sequence). In DNA form, the CDR3 reads TGTGCCAGCAGCTTAGGACTAGCGGGACTAGATACGCAGTATTTT. As protein: CASSLGLAGLDTQYF.

This clonotype was counted ten times or more. This chain connects TRBV9 to TRBJ2-2, with D perhaps matching TRBD1 or TRBD2 (7 bases each). The CDR3 runs to 16 residues. Per germline, CDR1 SGDLS and CDR2 YYNGEE. Trimming pared 0 bases from V and 3 bases from J, leaving 12 bases between. CDR3 in amino acids: CASSVVSGGDTGELFF. For the CDR3, the DNA is TGTGCCAGCAGCGTAGTGTCAGGGGGGGACACCGGGGAGCTGTTTTTT. The variable domain in full, with the rest retrieved from reference TRBV9 and TRBJ2-2, is DSGVTQTPKHLITATGQRVTLRCSPRSGDLSVYWYQQSLDQGLQFLIQYYNGEERAKGNILERFSAQQFPDLHSELNLSSLELGDSALYFCASSVVSGGDTGELFFGEGSRLTVL.